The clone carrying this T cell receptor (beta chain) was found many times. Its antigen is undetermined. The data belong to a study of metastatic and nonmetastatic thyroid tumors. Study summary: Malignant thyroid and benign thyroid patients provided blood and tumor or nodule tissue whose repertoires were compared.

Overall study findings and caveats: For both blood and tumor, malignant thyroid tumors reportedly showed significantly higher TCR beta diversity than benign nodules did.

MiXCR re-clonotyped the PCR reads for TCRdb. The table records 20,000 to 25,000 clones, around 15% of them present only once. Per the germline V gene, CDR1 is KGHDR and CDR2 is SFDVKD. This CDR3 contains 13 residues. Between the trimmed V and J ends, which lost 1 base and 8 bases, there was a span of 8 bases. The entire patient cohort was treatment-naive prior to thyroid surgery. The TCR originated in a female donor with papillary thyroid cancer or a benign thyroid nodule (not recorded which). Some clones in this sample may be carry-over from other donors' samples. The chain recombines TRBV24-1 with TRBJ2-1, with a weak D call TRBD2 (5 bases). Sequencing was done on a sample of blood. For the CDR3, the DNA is TGTGCCACCAGTGATTTAGCGGCTGATGAGCAGTTCTTC. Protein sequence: CATSDLAADEQFF.